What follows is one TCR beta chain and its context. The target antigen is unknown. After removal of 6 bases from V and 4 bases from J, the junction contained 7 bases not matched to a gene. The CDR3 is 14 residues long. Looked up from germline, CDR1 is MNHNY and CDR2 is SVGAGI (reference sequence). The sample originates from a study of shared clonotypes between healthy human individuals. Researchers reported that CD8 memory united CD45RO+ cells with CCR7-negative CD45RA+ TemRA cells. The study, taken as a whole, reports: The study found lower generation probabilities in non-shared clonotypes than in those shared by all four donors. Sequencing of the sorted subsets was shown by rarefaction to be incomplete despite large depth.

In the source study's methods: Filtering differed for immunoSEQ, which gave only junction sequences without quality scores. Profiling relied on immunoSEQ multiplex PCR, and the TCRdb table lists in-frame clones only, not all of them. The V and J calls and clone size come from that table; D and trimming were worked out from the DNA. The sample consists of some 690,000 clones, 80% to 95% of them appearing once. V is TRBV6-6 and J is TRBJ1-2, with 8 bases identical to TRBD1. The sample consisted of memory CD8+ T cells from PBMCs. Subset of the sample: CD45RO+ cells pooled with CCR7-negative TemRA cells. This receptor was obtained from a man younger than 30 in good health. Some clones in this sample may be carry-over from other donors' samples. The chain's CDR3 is CASRPGTGAYGYTF. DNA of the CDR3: TGTGCCAGCAGACCGGGGACAGGAGCCTATGGCTACACCTTC.